The entry that follows covers one TCR beta chain sequence. This record comes from a study of cytomegalovirus exposure and HLA in healthy donors. Germline loops: CDR1 SQVTM, CDR2 ANQGSEA. This CDR3 has 13 amino acids. Germline trimming cut 4 bases from V and 8 bases from J; bases unmatched to any gene: 4. The table came from immunoSEQ multiplex PCR; TCRdb's copy has only in-frame clones and leaves some out. This table has over 45,000 clones, about nine tenths appearing once. This chain uses TRBV29-1 with TRBJ2-3; 12 bases map to TRBD2. The TCR originated in a man younger than 30 in good health and CMV-seronegative. Sequencing was done on a sample of PBMCs. CDR3 sequence reads: CSVGGLAGSTQYF. CDR3 sequence (DNA): TGCAGCGTTGGAGGACTAGCGGGAAGTACGCAGTATTTT.